This T cell receptor beta chain emerged from a study of tumor-infiltrating lymphocytes in primary liver carcinoma. Trimming took 8 bases from V and 5 from J, leaving 16 bases between them. CDR1 is ENHRY, CDR2 SYGVKD, per germline. The CDR3 has 14 residues. Co-extracted RNA and DNA came from roughly 20-30 mg of unsorted bulk tissue. Every tumor sample held more than 80% viable tumor cells. A primer in the constant region served to generate TCR beta cDNA from approximately 460 ng of total RNA. Each TCR beta library was derived from three nested multiplex PCR rounds that employed slightly modified ARM-PCR. The first two PCR rounds used TRBV1-TRBV30 forward primers with a C-beta reverse primer, about 10 cycles each. TCRdb called the multiplex PCR reads again in MiXCR, with one record for every CDR3 protein. The repertoire holds 20,000 to 30,000 distinct CDR3 sequences, with roughly four fifths as singletons.

This clonotype was seen repeatedly, ten times or more. Since a much larger clone is just one base distant, this may be a read error. The clonotype was recovered from a woman aged 25 to 39 with primary liver carcinoma and hepatitis B virus infection. This sequence joins TRBV10-3 and TRBJ2-1; D could derive from TRBD1 or TRBD2 (7 bases each). Sequencing used liver tumor tissue from sampling region 5. Noted subset: tumor region T5, tumor centre. DNA for the CDR3: TGTGCCATCGGGAGCGGGACAGCCCACAATGAGCAGTTCTTC. Its translation: CAIGSGTAHNEQFF.